This entry lists 14 T cell receptor beta chains sequenced from one sample in a study of T cell responses to AZD1222 COVID-19 vaccine. Profiling relied on immunoSEQ multiplex PCR, and the TCRdb table lists in-frame clones only, not all of them. Here the sample spans more than 100,000 clones, about nine tenths being singletons. Here the sequenced sample was peripheral blood, taken on day 0 of AZD1222 vaccination. The source is an adult in good health.

This chain uses TRBV4-3 with TRBJ2-2; no definite D call. The CDR3 covers 15 residues. CDR1 and CDR2 from the germline V gene are LGHNA and YSLEER. V was pared by 4 bases and J by 0 bases, with 9 bases between. The CDR3 sequence: CASSPRQTNTGELFF. In DNA form, the CDR3 reads TGCGCCAGCAGCCCCCGGCAGACGAACACCGGGGAGCTGTTTTTT.

This clone was counted a few times. The chain has TRBV2 and TRBJ2-3; D unclear. This CDR3 is built from 13 residues. Trimming stripped 4 bases from V and 0 bases from J, with 5 bases between. The germline gives CDR1 SNHLY, CDR2 FYNNEI. This chain's CDR3 is CASSAGSTDTQYF. CDR3 nucleotides: TGTGCCAGCAGTGCCGGGAGCACAGATACGCAGTATTTT. Filled out from reference TRBV2 and TRBJ2-3, the complete variable domain reads EPEVTQTPSHQVTQMGQEVILRCVPISNHLYFYWYRQILGQKVEFLVSFYNNEISEKSEIFDDQFSVERPDGSNFTLKIRSTKLEDSAMYFCASSAGSTDTQYFGPGTRLTVL.

The rearrangement joins TRBV19 to TRBJ1-2, with D possibly being TRBD1 (6 bases). Germline V gives CDR1 LNHDA, CDR2 SQIVND (reference sequence). The CDR3 has 13 amino acids. V was cut by 1 base and J by 6 bases, with 9 bases left in between. The CDR3 protein is CASSIVAGDGYTF. As DNA, the CDR3 is TGTGCCAGTAGTATAGTGGCAGGGGATGGCTACACCTTC.

The genes are TRBV6-5 and TRBJ2-3; the D is unclear. The CDR3 loop spans 15 amino acids. Trimming cost V 0 bases and J 3 bases, with 10 bases left between them. Germline V gene lookup returns CDR1 MNHEY and CDR2 SVGAGI. The CDR3: CASSYSRRWTDTQYF. CDR3 sequence (DNA): TGTGCCAGCAGTTACTCTCGAAGGTGGACAGATACGCAGTATTTT.

The chain joins TRBV24-1 to TRBJ2-2; weak D call: TRBD1 (6 bases). V lost 9 bases, J lost 4 bases, and 11 bases lay in between. The CDR3 contains 13 residues. Germline-derived CDR1 and CDR2 are KGHDR and SFDVKD. CDR3 residues: CATSHRVTGELFF. The CDR3 DNA reads TGTGCCACCTCACACAGGGTCACCGGGGAGCTGTTTTTT.

CDR3 amino acids: CASSSYPSPLHF. CDR3 DNA sequence: TGTGCCAGCAGTTCTTACCCTTCACCCCTCCACTTT. The chain employs TRBV6-5 and TRBJ1-6; D ambiguous. Per the germline V gene, CDR1 is MNHEY and CDR2 is SVGAGI. V lost 4 bases to trimming and J lost 9 bases, with 7 bases between them. The CDR3 is made up of 12 amino acids.

In DNA, the CDR3 is TGTGCCAGCAGACCGGGACAGGTAGAAGGTGAGCAGTTCTTC. This translates into CASRPGQVEGEQFF. The chain joins TRBV27 to TRBJ2-1, with 8 bases that match TRBD1. The junction had 10 bases not matched to a gene; V was cut back by 6 bases and J by 9 bases. The CDR3 spans 14 residues. The germline CDR1 and CDR2 sequences are MNHEY and SMNVEV (reference sequence).

In its sample, this clone was seen once. This chain connects TRBV9 to TRBJ2-3; TRBD2 might be the D (5 bases). Germline assignment: CDR1 SGDLS and CDR2 YYNGEE. This CDR3 comprises 15 residues. Trimming took 3 bases from V and 5 from J, leaving 16 bases between them. The DNA for the CDR3 is TGTGCCAGCAGCGCGCGACATACCAGCGGAGATACGCAGTATTTT. Translated, it gives CASSARHTSGDTQYF. Filled out from reference TRBV9 and TRBJ2-3, the complete variable domain reads DSGVTQTPKHLITATGQRVTLRCSPRSGDLSVYWYQQSLDQGLQFLIQYYNGEERAKGNILERFSAQQFPDLHSELNLSSLELGDSALYFCASSARHTSGDTQYFGPGTRLTVL.

V gene TRBV7-3 combines with J gene TRBJ1-4; D is possibly TRBD1 (5 bases). The V end lost 1 base, the J end lost 0 bases, and 15 bases lay between the germline ends. This CDR3 region has 18 residues. Germline CDR1 reads SGHTA; CDR2 reads FQGTGA. In nucleotides, the CDR3 is TGTGCCAGCAGCTTAAAGAAGGGATGGGGGACAACTAATGAAAAACTGTTTTTT. This gives the protein CASSLKKGWGTTNEKLFF.

CDR3 bases: TGTGCCTGGAGTTGGGCAGGGGATTATTCACCCCTCCACTTT. This gives the protein CAWSWAGDYSPLHF. The rearrangement links TRBV30 to TRBJ1-6; possibly TRBD1 for D (6 bases). This CDR3 is 14 amino acids long. V was cut by 2 bases and J by 8 bases, with 13 bases left in between. The germline gives CDR1 GTSNPN, CDR2 SVGIG (reference sequence).

This clone was seen once. This chain links TRBV28 with TRBJ1-1, with D unresolved. The CDR3 spans 13 residues. The V gene's germline CDR1 is MDHEN and CDR2 SYDVKM. With 6 bases removed from V and 1 base from J, the gap between germline ends came to 9 bases. CDR3 coding DNA: TGTGCCAGCAGAGTATTGGCGAACACTGAAGCTTTCTTT. This gives the protein CASRVLANTEAFF.

V gene TRBV5-1 combines with J gene TRBJ2-7, with 8 bases matching TRBD1. The CDR3 consists of 14 residues. Germline trimming cut 1 base from V and 5 bases from J; bases unmatched to any gene: 5. CDR1 and CDR2 from the germline V gene are SGHRS and YFSETQ. The CDR3 protein is CASSLQQGGDEQYF. Written as DNA, the CDR3 is TGCGCCAGCAGCTTGCAACAGGGGGGAGACGAGCAGTACTTC.

The V gene is TRBV5-1, the J gene TRBJ2-7; 10 positions agree with TRBD1. This CDR3 contains 13 residues. V gave up 4 bases and J gave up 2 bases; unmatched junction bases: 0. Germline loops: CDR1 SGHRS, CDR2 YFSETQ. DNA for the CDR3: TGCGCCAGCAGCGGACAGGGGGCCTACGAGCAGTACTTC. Protein product: CASSGQGAYEQYF.

This chain links TRBV19 with TRBJ2-3; 8 bases fit TRBD1. CDR1 and CDR2 from the germline V gene are LNHDA and SQIVND (reference sequence). The CDR3 has 16 residues. The junction had 7 bases not matched to a gene; V was cut back by 1 base and J by 4 bases. This CDR3 reads CASSIVAGGASDTQYF. The CDR3 DNA is TGTGCCAGTAGTATAGTGGCAGGGGGCGCATCAGATACGCAGTATTTT.